Given below is one T cell receptor beta chain in context. This record comes from a study of blood T cells in healthy people across ages. For the second PCR, which ran for 7 to 11 cycles, a sample-barcoded 5' primer and a J-beta primer mix were used. MiXCR, run by TCRdb on the 5' RACE reads, gives a single entry per CDR3 protein. This sample carries around 940,000 distinct CDR3 sequences, roughly half of them seen once, and the ten largest clones take roughly a fifth. The CDR3 extends over 14 amino acids. Germline-derived CDR1 and CDR2 are DFQATT and SNEGSKA (reference sequence). The V and J ends lost 3 bases and 0 bases respectively, with 12 bases between them. Per sample, a minimum of 6 million PBMCs were isolated.

Sequencing used blood. The sequence derives from a woman aged 55-69 years in good health. The chain links TRBV20-1 to TRBJ2-7; tentatively, D is TRBD1 (5 bases). The CDR3 nucleotides read TGCAGTGCTAGTGTGACAGCCAGCTCCTACGAGCAGTACTTC. Its translation: CSASVTASSYEQYF.